These T cell receptor beta chains were read from a single sample in a study of T cells after yellow fever vaccination. TCRdb itself ran the 5' RACE reads through MiXCR, one entry per CDR3 protein. The data contain 200,000 to 300,000 distinct CDR3 sequences, over 6.5% of them singletons. The source was CD4+ T cells sorted from PBMCs, collected on the day of the yellow fever booster vaccination. These receptors were taken from a man aged 25 to 40 who received the YFV17D yellow fever vaccine. Each CDR3 is given with its conserved first and last residue. D genes are given only for firm matches. The listing skips clone size in some rows; elsewhere it reads once, few, many or a size class.

abundance | j_gene | d_gene | v_gene | CDR3nt | CDR3aa
many | TRBJ2-5 | - | TRBV5-1 | TGCGCCAGCAGCTTGGAAGGGCCGGGGGAGACCCAGTACTTC | CASSLEGPGETQYF
- | TRBJ2-3 | - | TRBV20-1 | TGCAGTGCTAGCCTGTTCACAGATACGCAGTATTTT | CSASLFTDTQYF
many | TRBJ2-2 | TRBD2 | TRBV5-1 | TGCGCCAGCAGCTTGCCAAAGACTAGCGGGAACACCGGGGAGCTGTTTTTT | CASSLPKTSGNTGELFF
many | TRBJ2-3 | TRBD2 | TRBV6-2/TRBV6-3 | TGTGCCAGCATCCTAACTAGCGGGAGTGGTACGCAGTATTTT | CASILTSGSGTQYF
- | TRBJ2-3 | TRBD2 | TRBV29-1 | TGCAGCGTTCTCAGACAGCGGGGAGATACGCAGTATTTT | CSVLRQRGDTQYF
- | TRBJ2-1 | TRBD2 | TRBV12-3/TRBV12-4 | TGTGCCAGCAGTTTCCCTCGGGAGCGGGGTTACAATGAGCAGTTCTTC | CASSFPRERGYNEQFF
many | TRBJ2-7 | - | TRBV20-1 | TGCAGTGCTGGAAGGACTCCCGCCAACCCATACGAGCAGTACTTC | CSAGRTPANPYEQYF
few | TRBJ1-1 | - | TRBV20-1 | TGCAGTGCTAGAGGGGACTACCATGAAGCTTTCTTT | CSARGDYHEAFF
- | TRBJ2-5 | TRBD2 | TRBV29-1 | TGCAGCGTTCTTGGACTAGCGGGAGTTTCGGTGACCCAGTACTTC | CSVLGLAGVSVTQYF
- | TRBJ2-7 | - | TRBV7-8 | TGTGCCAGCAGCCCCGGTTGGGCAGGGGTCTACGAGCAGTACTTC | CASSPGWAGVYEQYF
many | TRBJ2-1 | TRBD1 | TRBV20-1 | TGCAGTGCGGCACAGGGGAATGAGCAGTTCTTC | CSAAQGNEQFF
few | TRBJ2-5 | TRBD1 | TRBV28 | TGTGCCAGCAGTTCGGACAGGTTCCAAGAGACCCAGTACTTC | CASSSDRFQETQYF
once | TRBJ2-5 | TRBD2 | TRBV3-1 | TGTGCCAGCAGCCAAGTAAGCGGGAGTCGGCGAGAGACCCAGTACTTC | CASSQVSGSRRETQYF
- | TRBJ2-1 | - | TRBV4-3 | TGCGCCAGCAGCCAAGGACTAGGGGGAGAGCAGTTCTTC | CASSQGLGGEQFF
- | TRBJ2-2 | TRBD2 | TRBV6-4 | TGTGCCAGCAGAGCGGGACTTAACACCGGGGAGCTGTTTTTT | CASRAGLNTGELFF
many | TRBJ2-2 | - | TRBV29-1 | TGCAGCTACCGCGTCCTTGGACACGGGGAGCTGTTTTTT | CSYRVLGHGELFF
many | TRBJ2-3 | - | TRBV6-2/TRBV6-3 | TGTGCCAGCACTTACCTGACCTCCGGCGATACGCAGTATTTT | CASTYLTSGDTQYF
- | TRBJ2-3 | - | TRBV7-9 | TGTACCAGCAGCACCTTGGCGTATACGCAGTATTTT | CTSSTLAYTQYF
few | TRBJ1-5 | - | TRBV18 | TGTGCCAGCTCACGGCAGAGAGATCAGCCCCAGCATTTT | CASSRQRDQPQHF
- | TRBJ2-1 | - | TRBV7-3 | TGTGCCAGCAGCGGCCTGGTAGGTAATGAGCAGTTCTTC | CASSGLVGNEQFF
few | TRBJ2-5 | - | TRBV20-1 | TGCAGTGCTAGAGCAAGCACCCGGGGCCCCCAAGAGACCCAGTACTTC | CSARASTRGPQETQYF
many | TRBJ2-2 | - | TRBV12-3/TRBV12-4 | TGTGCCAGCAGTTTGGGCGAAACGAACACCGGGGAGCTGTTTTTT | CASSLGETNTGELFF
- | TRBJ2-7 | TRBD2 | TRBV19 | TGTGCCAGTAGTATTTCAGCGGGATTGAGGTACGAGCAGTACTTC | CASSISAGLRYEQYF
- | TRBJ2-1 | TRBD1 | TRBV18 | TGTGCCAGCTCACTGACGGGACAGCCCAACAATGAGCAGTTCTTC | CASSLTGQPNNEQFF
- | TRBJ1-2 | TRBD1 | TRBV5-4 | TGTGCCAGCAGCTCAGGACAGGGGACCGGTATGAGCTACACCTTC | CASSSGQGTGMSYTF
- | TRBJ1-1 | - | TRBV4-3 | TGCGCCAGCAGCCACGCGGACACCGCGACCGAAGCTTTCTTT | CASSHADTATEAFF
many | TRBJ2-7 | - | TRBV12-3/TRBV12-4 | TGTGCCAGCAGCCCTTTGGGGGGCCACGAGCAGTACTTC | CASSPLGGHEQYF
many | TRBJ1-2 | - | TRBV5-5 | TGTGCCAGCAGCTCGGGATATGGCTACACCTTC | CASSSGYGYTF
- | TRBJ2-1 | - | TRBV5-1 | TGCGCCAGCAGCTTGGGCCGGATAAATGAGCAGTTCTTC | CASSLGRINEQFF
few | TRBJ2-7 | - | TRBV7-2 | TGTGCCAGCAGCTTAGAAAAGGGACTTTTCTACGAGCAGTACTTC | CASSLEKGLFYEQYF
few | TRBJ1-2 | - | TRBV18 | TGTGCCAGCTCACCACTTCCCCCTCGGGACGGATACTATGGCTACACCTTC | CASSPLPPRDGYYGYTF
- | TRBJ2-3 | - | TRBV20-1 | TGCAGTGCCCGAGGGGCTAGCGAGAGGGATACAGATACGCAGTATTTT | CSARGASERDTDTQYF
many | TRBJ2-1 | TRBD2 | TRBV27 | TGTGCCAGCAGCCATAGAGGGACTAGCGGGAGACTCTATGAGCAGTTCTTC | CASSHRGTSGRLYEQFF
- | TRBJ2-7 | - | TRBV4-3 | TGCGCCAGCAGCCACGGTTTTGAAGGGTTCTACGAGCAGTACTTC | CASSHGFEGFYEQYF
many | TRBJ2-4 | - | TRBV18 | TGTGCCAGCTCGCCGGACGGTTTAAACATTCAGTACTTC | CASSPDGLNIQYF
- | TRBJ2-1 | TRBD2 | TRBV20-1 | TGCAGTGCGATTAGCGGGAGTGCACCTCAAGGCTCCTACAATGAGCAGTTCTTC | CSAISGSAPQGSYNEQFF
few | TRBJ2-7 | - | TRBV6-2/TRBV6-3 | TGTGCCAGCAGTCAGGACAGGACTACGAGCATGTACTTC | CASSQDRTTSMYF
- | TRBJ2-3 | - | TRBV4-3 | TGCGCCATCAGCCAAGATTCCGGGACCCTTCCGCCAGATACGCAGTATTTT | CAISQDSGTLPPDTQYF
few | TRBJ2-2 | TRBD2 | TRBV4-3 | TGCGCCAGCAGCCACGGACTAGCGGGGTCCACCGGGGAGCTGTTTTTT | CASSHGLAGSTGELFF